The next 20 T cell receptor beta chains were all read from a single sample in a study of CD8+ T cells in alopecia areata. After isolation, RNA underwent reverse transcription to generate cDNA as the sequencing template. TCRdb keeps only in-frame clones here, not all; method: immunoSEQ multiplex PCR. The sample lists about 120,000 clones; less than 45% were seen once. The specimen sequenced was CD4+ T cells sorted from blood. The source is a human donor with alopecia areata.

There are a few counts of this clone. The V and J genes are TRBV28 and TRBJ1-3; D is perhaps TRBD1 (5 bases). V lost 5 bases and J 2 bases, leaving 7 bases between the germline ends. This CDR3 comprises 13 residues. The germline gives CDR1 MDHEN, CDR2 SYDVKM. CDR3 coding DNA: TGTGCCAGCAGTGACAGCGCTGGAAACACCATATATTTT. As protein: CASSDSAGNTIYF.

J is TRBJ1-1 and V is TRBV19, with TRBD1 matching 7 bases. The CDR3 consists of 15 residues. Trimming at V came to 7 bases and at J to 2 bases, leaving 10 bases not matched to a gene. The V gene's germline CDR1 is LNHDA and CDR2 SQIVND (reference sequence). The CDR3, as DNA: TGTGCCAGTACCCGTAACAGGGGCCCTAACACTGAAGCTTTCTTT. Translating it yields CASTRNRGPNTEAFF.

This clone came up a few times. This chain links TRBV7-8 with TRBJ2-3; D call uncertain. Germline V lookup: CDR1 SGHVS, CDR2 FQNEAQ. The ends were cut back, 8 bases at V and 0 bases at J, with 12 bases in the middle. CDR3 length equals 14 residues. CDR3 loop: CASARGTSTDTQYF. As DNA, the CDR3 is TGTGCCAGCGCGAGAGGTACAAGCACAGATACGCAGTATTTT.

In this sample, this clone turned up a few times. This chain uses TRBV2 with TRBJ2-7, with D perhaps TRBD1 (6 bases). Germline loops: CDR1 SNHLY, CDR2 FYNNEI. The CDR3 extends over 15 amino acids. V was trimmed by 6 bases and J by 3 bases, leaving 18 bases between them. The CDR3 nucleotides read TGTGCCAGCAGGGGAAGTACAGGGTTAGACTACGAGCAGTACTTC. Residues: CASRGSTGLDYEQYF.

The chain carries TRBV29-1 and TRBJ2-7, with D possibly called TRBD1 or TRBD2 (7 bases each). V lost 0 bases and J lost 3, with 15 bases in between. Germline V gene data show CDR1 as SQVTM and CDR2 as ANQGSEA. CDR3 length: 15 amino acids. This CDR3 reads CSVEEGGGAFYEQYF. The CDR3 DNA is TGCAGCGTTGAAGAGGGAGGGGGCGCTTTCTACGAGCAGTACTTC.

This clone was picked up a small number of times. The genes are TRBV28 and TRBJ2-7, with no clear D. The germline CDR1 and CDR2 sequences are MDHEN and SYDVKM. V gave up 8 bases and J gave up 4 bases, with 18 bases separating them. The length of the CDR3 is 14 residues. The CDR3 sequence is CASGPANYGYEQYF. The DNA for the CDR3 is TGTGCCAGCGGGCCGGCGAATTACGGGTACGAGCAGTACTTC.

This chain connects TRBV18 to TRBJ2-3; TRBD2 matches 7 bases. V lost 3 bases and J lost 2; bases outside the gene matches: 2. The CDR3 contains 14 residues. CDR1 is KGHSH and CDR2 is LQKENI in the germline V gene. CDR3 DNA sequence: TGTGCCAGCTCACCGGGACTACCCACAGATACGCAGTATTTT. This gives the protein CASSPGLPTDTQYF.

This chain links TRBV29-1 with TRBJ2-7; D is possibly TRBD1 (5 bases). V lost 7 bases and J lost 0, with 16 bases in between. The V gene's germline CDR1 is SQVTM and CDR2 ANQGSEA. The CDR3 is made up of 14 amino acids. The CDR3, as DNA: TGCAGCGCGTGGGCAGGGTTAAGCTCCTACGAGCAGTACTTC. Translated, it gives CSAWAGLSSYEQYF.

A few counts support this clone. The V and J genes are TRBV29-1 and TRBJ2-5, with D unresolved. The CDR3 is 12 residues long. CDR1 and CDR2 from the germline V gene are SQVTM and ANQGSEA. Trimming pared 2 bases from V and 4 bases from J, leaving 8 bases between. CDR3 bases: TGCAGCGTTGAACGGAGCCGAGAGACCCAGTACTTC. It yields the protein CSVERSRETQYF.

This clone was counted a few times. The CDR3 protein is CAWSLLPGTGNGYTF. The CDR3 region has the DNA TGTGCCTGGAGCTTACTACCCGGGACAGGGAATGGCTACACCTTC. The rearrangement links TRBV30 to TRBJ1-2; the match to TRBD1 covers 9 bases. The V and J ends lost 3 bases and 6 bases, in that order; junction bases with no gene match: 11. The length of the CDR3 is 15 residues. The germline V gene encodes CDR1 GTSNPN and CDR2 SVGIG (reference sequence). The full variable domain, in which reference TRBV30 and TRBJ1-2 provide the parts outside the CDR3, is SQTIHQWPATLVQPVGSPLSLECTVEGTSNPNLYWYRQAAGRGLQLLFYSVGIGQISSEVPQNLSASRPQDRQFILSSKKLLLSDSGFYLCAWSLLPGTGNGYTFGSGTRLTVV.

This CDR3 reads CASAGTSGLNEQFF. The CDR3 DNA sequence: TGTGCCAGTGCCGGGACTAGCGGCCTTAATGAGCAGTTCTTC. The V gene is TRBV7-2, the J gene TRBJ2-1, with 11 nucleotides matching TRBD2. CDR3 size: 14 residues. J lost 7 bases, V lost 9 bases, and 8 bases had no gene match. Germline V CDR1 and CDR2: SGHTA, FQGNSA.

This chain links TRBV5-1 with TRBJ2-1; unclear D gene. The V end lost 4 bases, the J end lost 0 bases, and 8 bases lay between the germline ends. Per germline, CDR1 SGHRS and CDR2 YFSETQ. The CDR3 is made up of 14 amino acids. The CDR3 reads CASSHGPSYNEQFF. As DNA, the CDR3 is TGCGCCAGCAGCCACGGACCCTCCTACAATGAGCAGTTCTTC.

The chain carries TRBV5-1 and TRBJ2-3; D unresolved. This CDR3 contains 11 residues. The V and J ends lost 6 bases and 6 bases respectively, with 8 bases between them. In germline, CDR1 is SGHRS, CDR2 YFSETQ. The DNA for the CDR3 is TGCGCCAGCAATGAGTACGATACGCAGTATTTT. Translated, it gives CASNEYDTQYF.

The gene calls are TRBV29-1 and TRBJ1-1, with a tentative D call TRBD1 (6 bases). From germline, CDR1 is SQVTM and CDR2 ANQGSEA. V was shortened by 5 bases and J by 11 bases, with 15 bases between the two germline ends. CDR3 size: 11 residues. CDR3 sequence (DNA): TGCAGCGTTAAACAGGGCGAAAGGGCTTTCTTT. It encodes CSVKQGERAFF.

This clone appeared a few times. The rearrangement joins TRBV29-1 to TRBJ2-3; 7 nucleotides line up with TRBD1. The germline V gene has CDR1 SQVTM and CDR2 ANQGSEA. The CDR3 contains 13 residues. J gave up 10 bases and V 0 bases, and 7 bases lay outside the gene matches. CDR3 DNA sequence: TGCAGCGTTGAAGAATACGGGACAGCGGCGCAGTATTTT. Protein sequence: CSVEEYGTAAQYF.

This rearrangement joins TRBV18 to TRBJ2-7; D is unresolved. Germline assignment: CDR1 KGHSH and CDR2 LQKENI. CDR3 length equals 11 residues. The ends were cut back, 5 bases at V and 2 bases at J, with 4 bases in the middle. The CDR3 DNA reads TGTGCCAGCTCAACTGCCTACGAGCAGTACTTC. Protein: CASSTAYEQYF.

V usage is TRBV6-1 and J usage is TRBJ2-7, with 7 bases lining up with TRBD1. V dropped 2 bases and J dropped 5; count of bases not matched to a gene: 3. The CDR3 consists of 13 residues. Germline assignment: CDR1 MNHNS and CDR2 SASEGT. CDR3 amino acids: CASSERGRDEQYF. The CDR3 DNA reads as TGTGCCAGCAGTGAAAGGGGGCGCGACGAGCAGTACTTC.

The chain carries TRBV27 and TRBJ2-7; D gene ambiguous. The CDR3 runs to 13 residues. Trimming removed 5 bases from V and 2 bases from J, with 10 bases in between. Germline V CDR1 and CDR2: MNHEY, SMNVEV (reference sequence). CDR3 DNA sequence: TGTGCCAGCAGTCCCTCCTCCGCCTACGAGCAGTACTTC. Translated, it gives CASSPSSAYEQYF.

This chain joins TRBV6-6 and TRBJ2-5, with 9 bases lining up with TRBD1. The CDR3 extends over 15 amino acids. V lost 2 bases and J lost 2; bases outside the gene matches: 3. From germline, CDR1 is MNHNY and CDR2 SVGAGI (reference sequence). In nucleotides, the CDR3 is TGTGCCAGCAGTTACCAGGACAGGGGTCAAGAGACCCAGTACTTC. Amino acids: CASSYQDRGQETQYF.

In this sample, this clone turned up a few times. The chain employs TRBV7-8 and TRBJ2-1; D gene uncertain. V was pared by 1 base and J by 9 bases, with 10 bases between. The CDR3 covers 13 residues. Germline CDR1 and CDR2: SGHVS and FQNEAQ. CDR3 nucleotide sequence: TGTGCCAGCAGCTTAGGGGGTGGGATTGAGCAGTTCTTC. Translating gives CASSLGGGIEQFF.